This T cell receptor beta chain was recovered during a study of control samples from healthy donors and cancer patients. The protocol was immunoSEQ multiplex PCR, while the TCRdb copy is restricted to in-frame clones and leaves out a portion. The table has 85,000 to 100,000 clones, 80% to 95% seen once; the top ten hold about 7.3%. The V end lost 4 bases, the J end lost 4 bases, and 13 bases lay between the germline ends. Germline assignment: CDR1 GTSNPN and CDR2 SVGIG (reference sequence). The CDR3 is 13 residues long. As concerns this clone: Distinct nucleotide sequences in the sample also encode this CDR3.

Material: blood. The sequence was collected from a man aged 18 to 35 in good health. The V gene is TRBV30, the J gene TRBJ1-1; D is possibly TRBD1 (6 bases). The CDR3 bases are TGTGCCTGGACTCGCGGGGGGCGCACTGAAGCTTTCTTT. This codes for CAWTRGGRTEAFF.